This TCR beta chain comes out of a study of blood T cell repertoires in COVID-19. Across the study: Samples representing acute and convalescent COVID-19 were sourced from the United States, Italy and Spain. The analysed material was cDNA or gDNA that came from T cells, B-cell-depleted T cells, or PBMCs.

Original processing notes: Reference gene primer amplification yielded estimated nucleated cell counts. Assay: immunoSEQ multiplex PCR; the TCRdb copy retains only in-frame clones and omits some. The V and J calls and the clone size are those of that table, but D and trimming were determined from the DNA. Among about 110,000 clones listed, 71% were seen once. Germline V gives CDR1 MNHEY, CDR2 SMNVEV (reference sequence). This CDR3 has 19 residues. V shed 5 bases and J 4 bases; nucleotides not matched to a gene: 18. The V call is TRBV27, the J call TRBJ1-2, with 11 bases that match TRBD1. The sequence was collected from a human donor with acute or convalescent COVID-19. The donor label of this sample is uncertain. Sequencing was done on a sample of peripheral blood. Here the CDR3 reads CASSPPAYSGTGGTYGYTF. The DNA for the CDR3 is TGTGCCAGCAGTCCGCCGGCTTACTCCGGGACAGGGGGTACCTATGGCTACACCTTC.